This TCR beta chain was retrieved from a study of naive and memory T cell subsets. Regarding the study as a whole: No ground truth validated the naive and memory repertoire findings.

This CDR3 is built from 15 residues. Germline V gene lookup returns CDR1 LNHDA and CDR2 SQIVND (reference sequence). V lost 1 base and J lost 3; bases outside the gene matches: 1. In regard to this clonotype: Its antigen is still unknown.

Two oligonucleotides, mixed equimolar, formed the beta constant-region primer covering TRBC1 and TRBC2. TCRdb redid the calling of the UMI-ligation and nested PCR reads with MiXCR, one entry per CDR3 protein. The table has 140,000 to 150,000 distinct CDR3 sequences, over 15% seen once. The material sequenced was naive CD4+ T cells from blood. The V call is TRBV19, the J call TRBJ2-2; TRBD2 aligns across 8 bases. The clonotype was recovered from a human donor in good health. The CDR3, as DNA: TGTGCCAGTAGTATAGCGGGAGGGGACACCGGGGAGCTGTTTTTT. Translation: CASSIAGGDTGELFF.